The entry below describes one T cell receptor beta chain. The antigen is undetermined. The sample is drawn from a study of Ad26.COV2.S vaccination and SARS-CoV-2 variants. The germline V and J ends were trimmed by 8 bases and 5 bases, with 16 bases remaining between them. The CDR3 is 13 amino acids. Germline V gives CDR1 SNHLY, CDR2 FYNNEI. The assay was immunoSEQ multiplex PCR, and TCRdb's table has in-frame clones only and misses some. The table has around 100,000 clones, roughly 75% seen once. Study results and caveats: Vaccine recipients had higher spike-specific TCR breadth than placebo recipients. It was found that vaccine and placebo recipients had similar non-spike TCR breadth. Possible underestimation of total T cell responses by the TCR breadth and depth analyses was noted.

This sequence was found in a human donor who had recovered from COVID-19. This chain links TRBV2 with TRBJ2-7; D might be TRBD1 (6 bases). The sequences come from peripheral blood, collected after recovery from COVID-19. As DNA, the CDR3 is TGTGCCAGCGCCCTCAGGCAGGGGAACGAGCAGTACTTC. It codes for CASALRQGNEQYF.